Listed below are T cell receptor beta chains from one sample, sequenced in a study of T cell changes during pregnancy in multiple sclerosis. Assay: immunoSEQ multiplex PCR; the TCRdb copy retains only in-frame clones and omits some. The data hold 70,000 to 75,000 clones, with around 92% observed a single time. This sample comprised peripheral blood, obtained before pregnancy. Every receptor here comes from a female donor with multiple sclerosis, enrolled in a pregnancy study. Each CDR3 is given with its conserved first and last residue. The D gene is left open where the match is weak. Expanded clones get a size class; other rows say once, few or many, or leave the size out.

clone size: .; J gene: TRBJ1-5; D gene: .; V gene: TRBV2; CDR3 DNA: TGTGCCAGCAGGGGGGTCAGCGGGCAGCCCCAGCATTTT; CDR3 protein: CASRGVSGQPQHF
clone size: .; J gene: TRBJ2-5; D gene: TRBD2; V gene: TRBV7-9; CDR3 DNA: TGTGCCAGCAGCTTAGGGGGGTGGTCTAGCGGTTACCAAGAGACCCAGTACTTC; CDR3 protein: CASSLGGWSSGYQETQYF
clone size: .; J gene: TRBJ2-3; D gene: .; V gene: TRBV20-1; CDR3 DNA: TGCAGTGCCCTCAGGGTAGATACGCAGTATTTT; CDR3 protein: CSALRVDTQYF
clone size: .; J gene: TRBJ1-4; D gene: .; V gene: TRBV7-9; CDR3 DNA: TGTGCCAGCAGCGAAACGCTAGAGCAAAAACTGTTTTTT; CDR3 protein: CASSETLEQKLFF
clone size: .; J gene: TRBJ2-7; D gene: .; V gene: TRBV4-1; CDR3 DNA: TGCGCCAGCAGCCAAGAGCGGGGTTCCCTCTACGAGCAGTACTTC; CDR3 protein: CASSQERGSLYEQYF
clone size: .; J gene: TRBJ2-7; D gene: TRBD1; V gene: TRBV29-1; CDR3 DNA: TGCAGCTTCCAAAAGACAGGGGGGTCTGGGAACGAGCAGTACTTC; CDR3 protein: CSFQKTGGSGNEQYF
clone size: .; J gene: TRBJ2-6; D gene: .; V gene: TRBV5-4; CDR3 DNA: TGTGCCAGCAGCTCGGGAGCCTCTGGGGCCAACGTCCTGACTTTC; CDR3 protein: CASSSGASGANVLTF
clone size: .; J gene: TRBJ1-2; D gene: .; V gene: TRBV29-1; CDR3 DNA: TGCAGCGTTGACACTCCGTCTGGGGGCGCCTATGGCTACACCTTC; CDR3 protein: CSVDTPSGGAYGYTF
clone size: once; J gene: TRBJ1-5; D gene: .; V gene: TRBV4-1; CDR3 DNA: TGCGCCAGCAGCCCCCAAGGGGCTGGGGGCAGGCCCCAGCATTTT; CDR3 protein: CASSPQGAGGRPQHF
clone size: once; J gene: TRBJ2-3; D gene: TRBD2; V gene: TRBV11-2; CDR3 DNA: TGTGCCAGCAGCTGGAGGCCAGCGGGAGACACAGATACGCAGTATTTT; CDR3 protein: CASSWRPAGDTDTQYF
clone size: .; J gene: TRBJ1-3; D gene: TRBD1; V gene: TRBV9; CDR3 DNA: TGTGCCAGCAGCGTGGAGGGACAGGTTCTCTCTGGAAACACCATATATTTT; CDR3 protein: CASSVEGQVLSGNTIYF
clone size: .; J gene: TRBJ2-1; D gene: .; V gene: TRBV28; CDR3 DNA: TGTGCCAGCAGTTTTGAGAGGGTTCGGAACAATGAGCAGTTCTTC; CDR3 protein: CASSFERVRNNEQFF
clone size: .; J gene: TRBJ1-5; D gene: TRBD1; V gene: TRBV28; CDR3 DNA: TGTGCCAGCAGTTTTTTCGGGACAGGCGTTTATAGCAATCAGCCCCAGCATTTT; CDR3 protein: CASSFFGTGVYSNQPQHF
clone size: .; J gene: TRBJ2-3; D gene: TRBD1; V gene: TRBV20-1; CDR3 DNA: TGCAGTGCTATCGCACTTAAGGACAGGGTTTTT; CDR3 protein: CSAIALKDRVF
clone size: .; J gene: TRBJ2-3; D gene: TRBD2; V gene: TRBV15; CDR3 DNA: TGTGCCACCAGCAGAGATAGCGGGGGGTCAGATACGCAGTATTTT; CDR3 protein: CATSRDSGGSDTQYF
clone size: .; J gene: TRBJ1-2; D gene: TRBD1; V gene: TRBV5-5; CDR3 DNA: TGTGCCAGCAACGAAAAACCGACAGGGGATGGCTATGGCTACACCTTC; CDR3 protein: CASNEKPTGDGYGYTF
clone size: .; J gene: TRBJ2-1; D gene: .; V gene: TRBV7-9; CDR3 DNA: TGTGCCAGCAGCTTAGAAGGGACTCACAATGAGCAGTTCTTC; CDR3 protein: CASSLEGTHNEQFF
clone size: once; J gene: TRBJ2-2; D gene: .; V gene: TRBV4-3; CDR3 DNA: TGCGCCAGCAGCCAAGATCCAGGGATGGGCACCGGGGAGCTGTTTTTT; CDR3 protein: CASSQDPGMGTGELFF
clone size: .; J gene: TRBJ2-1; D gene: TRBD1; V gene: TRBV5-6; CDR3 DNA: TGTGCCAGCAGCTTGGGACGGGACAGGGCAGCGTGGGCCTACAATGAGCAGTTCTTC; CDR3 protein: CASSLGRDRAAWAYNEQFF
clone size: .; J gene: TRBJ2-2; D gene: .; V gene: TRBV7-3; CDR3 DNA: TGTGCCAGCAGCCTTCGCGGGGCATCGACCGGGGAGCTGTTTTTT; CDR3 protein: CASSLRGASTGELFF
clone size: .; J gene: TRBJ1-2; D gene: .; V gene: TRBV5-1; CDR3 DNA: TGCGCCAGCAGCTTGGATGGGGGCAGCTATGGCTACACCTTC; CDR3 protein: CASSLDGGSYGYTF
clone size: .; J gene: TRBJ2-7; D gene: TRBD1; V gene: TRBV28; CDR3 DNA: TGTGCCAGCAGTCCCGGACAGGGGGCCCCCTACGAGCAGTACTTC; CDR3 protein: CASSPGQGAPYEQYF
clone size: .; J gene: TRBJ2-5; D gene: TRBD2; V gene: TRBV2; CDR3 DNA: TGTGCCAGCAGACCCGGACTAGCGGTGTGGGAGACCCAGTACTTC; CDR3 protein: CASRPGLAVWETQYF
clone size: .; J gene: TRBJ2-3; D gene: TRBD1; V gene: TRBV7-2; CDR3 DNA: TGTGCCAGCAGCTTAGACAGGGGTAACACAGATACGCAGTATTTT; CDR3 protein: CASSLDRGNTDTQYF
clone size: .; J gene: TRBJ2-3; D gene: TRBD2; V gene: TRBV11-3; CDR3 DNA: TGTGCCAGCAGCCACTACCCTAGCGGGAGGGACGCGCAGTATTTT; CDR3 protein: CASSHYPSGRDAQYF
clone size: .; J gene: TRBJ2-5; D gene: .; V gene: TRBV5-6; CDR3 DNA: TGTGCCAGCAGCTTGGATTTGGCAGGGGTGGAGACCCAGTACTTC; CDR3 protein: CASSLDLAGVETQYF
clone size: few; J gene: TRBJ1-5; D gene: TRBD1; V gene: TRBV6-1; CDR3 DNA: TGTGCCAGTGCGCTTTGGACAGGGGGTCAGCCCCAGCATTTT; CDR3 protein: CASALWTGGQPQHF
clone size: once; J gene: TRBJ2-5; D gene: TRBD1; V gene: TRBV27; CDR3 DNA: TGTGCCAGCAGTCGGGACAGGACGACCCAAGAGACCCAGTACTTC; CDR3 protein: CASSRDRTTQETQYF
clone size: .; J gene: TRBJ1-1; D gene: TRBD1; V gene: TRBV4-2; CDR3 DNA: TGTGCCAGCAGCCGGACCGGGACAGACCAAAAAGCTTTCTTT; CDR3 protein: CASSRTGTDQKAFF
clone size: .; J gene: TRBJ1-1; D gene: .; V gene: TRBV6-6; CDR3 DNA: TGTGCCAGCAGTTACTCTCCACTTGACACTGAAGCTTTCTTT; CDR3 protein: CASSYSPLDTEAFF
clone size: .; J gene: TRBJ2-5; D gene: TRBD2; V gene: TRBV5-1; CDR3 DNA: TGCGCCAGCAGCTTGGGTGCGGGAGGGCCTCGAGAGACCCAGTACTTC; CDR3 protein: CASSLGAGGPRETQYF
clone size: .; J gene: TRBJ2-2; D gene: .; V gene: TRBV30; CDR3 DNA: TGTGCCTTTGAAGGGGACACCGAGGAGCTGTTTTTT; CDR3 protein: CAFEGDTEELFF
clone size: .; J gene: TRBJ2-1; D gene: .; V gene: TRBV9; CDR3 DNA: TGTGCCAGCAGCGTAGCCCTCTCCTACAATGAGCAGTTCTTC; CDR3 protein: CASSVALSYNEQFF
clone size: .; J gene: TRBJ2-1; D gene: TRBD2; V gene: TRBV2; CDR3 DNA: TGTGCCAGCAGTGAATGGGGACTAGCTTTTCAGTTCTTC; CDR3 protein: CASSEWGLAFQFF
clone size: once; J gene: TRBJ2-5; D gene: .; V gene: TRBV19; CDR3 DNA: TGTGCCAGTAGTGCCGCGAAAGAGACCCAGTACTTC; CDR3 protein: CASSAAKETQYF